The clone carrying this TCR beta chain has a handful of counts. Its antigen is undetermined. There are 13 residues in the CDR3. CDR1 is SGHTA and CDR2 is FQGNSA in the germline V gene. V shed 1 base and J shed 6 bases, with 7 bases lying between them. This entry is derived from a study of CD8 T cells in ankylosing spondylitis. Molecular-barcoded quantitative 5'-RACE produced these TCR beta libraries. TCRdb processed the 5' RACE reads anew with MiXCR; each CDR3 protein has one entry. The sample yields 150,000 to 200,000 distinct CDR3 sequences, roughly a third seen once. Study results and caveats: Significant enrichment of disease-linked clones was reported in matched ankylosing spondylitis synovial fluid. Made up of several highly homologous variants, a TCR beta motif appeared characteristic of ankylosing spondylitis blood.

The V gene is TRBV7-2, the J gene TRBJ2-1; no firm D call. Sequencing was carried out using synovial fluid, either unsorted or a sorted T cell fraction (not recorded which). The sequence came from a male donor with ankylosing spondylitis. The CDR3 here is CASSLDKVNEQFF. CDR3 coding DNA: TGTGCCAGCAGCTTAGACAAAGTCAATGAGCAGTTCTTC.